This T cell receptor (beta chain) comes out of a study of cytomegalovirus exposure and HLA in healthy donors. Findings and caveats of the study: Among immune exposure information, only CMV serostatus was available.

Primers included in the PCR were 60 Vbeta and 13 Jbeta primers. Sequencing used immunoSEQ multiplex PCR; TCRdb keeps in-frame clones, though not all of them. Of tens of thousands of clones listed, over 55% are singletons. Concerning this clone: No antigen is known for it.

This TCR derives from a woman between 45 and 65 years old in good health and CMV-seropositive. The sample consisted of PBMCs.

The CDR3 region is CATANTGELFF. In DNA form, the CDR3 reads TGTGCCACCGCGAACACCGGGGAGCTGTTTTTT. The gene calls are TRBV2 and TRBJ2-2; D not resolved. The germline V and J ends were trimmed by 10 bases and 0 bases, with 3 bases remaining between them. The germline CDR1 and CDR2 sequences are SNHLY and FYNNEI. The CDR3 spans 11 residues.